This T cell receptor beta chain comes out of a study of blood T cells in healthy people across ages. Study-wide results and limits: CMV status of donors was not determined, possibly confounding expanded clonotype changes.

This clonotype was seen a handful of times. No antigen is known for it. A second about 6 to 11 cycle PCR used barcoded and J-beta primers. Every cDNA molecule bore a tag from a template-switch adaptor containing 12 random nucleotides. In TCRdb, the 5' RACE reads were re-called with MiXCR into one record per CDR3 protein. The data hold approximately 1.5 million distinct CDR3 sequences, with 30% to 35% observed a single time. V was clipped by 8 bases and J by 0 bases, with 14 bases between them. This CDR3 comprises 13 residues. The germline gives CDR1 DFQATT, CDR2 SNEGSKA (reference sequence). The sample consisted of blood. The clonotype was recovered from a woman aged 30 to 39 in good health. J is TRBJ2-7 and V is TRBV20-1; no clear D. The DNA for the CDR3 is TGCAGTACCTTAGTTCCAGACTCCTACGAGCAGTACTTC. Amino acid sequence: CSTLVPDSYEQYF.